Reported below is one T cell receptor beta chain. The germline CDR1 and CDR2 sequences are MNHNY and SVGAGI (reference sequence). The length of the CDR3 is 15 residues. V was clipped by 2 bases and J by 4 bases; unmatched bases: 8. This entry is derived from a study of blood T cell repertoires in COVID-19. Measured with immunoSEQ multiplex PCR; TCRdb has only the in-frame clones, and not every one. The sample lists 200,000 to 250,000 clones, 65% to 85% occurring once. This sequence originates from a woman in her thirties or forties who had recovered from COVID-19. Sequences were obtained from PBMCs or T cells enriched from blood (not recorded which). This sequence joins TRBV6-6 and TRBJ2-7, with 7 bases aligning to TRBD1. The CDR3 protein is CASSYARGWEYEQYF. The CDR3, as DNA: TGTGCCAGCAGTTACGCCAGGGGGTGGGAATACGAGCAGTACTTC.